This TCR beta chain was identified in a study of cytomegalovirus exposure and HLA in healthy donors. This CDR3 is 14 amino acids long. Germline V CDR1 and CDR2: MNHEY, SMNVEV (reference sequence). Unmatched junction bases numbered 5, after V lost 6 bases and J lost 4 bases. The primer mix had 60 Vbeta and 13 Jbeta primers. The data were produced by immunoSEQ multiplex PCR, yet TCRdb's version contains in-frame clones alone and is incomplete. The sample yields 100,000 to 150,000 clones, roughly 82% seen once. The V and J genes are TRBV27 and TRBJ2-7; 11 bases line up with TRBD2. Sequencing was performed on PBMCs. This TCR was sampled from a man aged 18 to 35 in good health and CMV-seropositive. CDR3: CASSPGLAAYEQYF. Written as DNA, the CDR3 is TGTGCCAGCAGCCCGGGACTAGCGGCTTACGAGCAGTACTTC.